The rows below give T cell receptor beta chains drawn from one sample of a study of blood T cell repertoires in COVID-19. TCRdb's table, derived via immunoSEQ multiplex PCR, lists solely in-frame clones and lacks some. In the table there are 50,000 to 55,000 clones, roughly 84% of which are singletons. Sequenced: peripheral blood. The receptors shown here come from a human donor with active COVID-19. The donor label of this sample is uncertain. Each CDR3 is given with its conserved first and last residue.

>TRBV5-1
CASSLVAEQETQYF
>TRBV11-2
CASSLTSGGSIPYF
>TRBV11-2
CASRESGGPTYEQYF
>TRBV18
CASSAQMNTEAFF
>TRBV6-1
CASSDGTGLNTEAFF
>TRBV5-6
CASSLAHSGEQYF
>TRBV5-1
CASSLGQGPYYGYTF
>TRBV27
CASSSWNRGITEAFF
>TRBV7-2
CASSFQGNVNQPQHF
>TRBV19
CASSTQTVGAGYTF
>TRBV15
CATSRVLGTASNYGYTF
>TRBV5-1
CASSLARGPYEQYF
>TRBV25-1
CASSNSARMTDTQYF
>TRBV7-2
CASSLGRVYEQYF
>TRBV7-9
CASSLRQGSDEQFF
>TRBV12-3/TRBV12-4
CASREGLVSEQYF
>TRBV9
CASSVGGLGEAFF
>TRBV5-6
CASSPGIRIWDGYTF
>TRBV23-1
CAAVSPPKETQYF
>TRBV19
CASSNEVVVGDSNQPQHF
>TRBV5-1
CASSVPPGQGLSGANVLTF
>TRBV7-8
CASSAGGTGMNEQFF